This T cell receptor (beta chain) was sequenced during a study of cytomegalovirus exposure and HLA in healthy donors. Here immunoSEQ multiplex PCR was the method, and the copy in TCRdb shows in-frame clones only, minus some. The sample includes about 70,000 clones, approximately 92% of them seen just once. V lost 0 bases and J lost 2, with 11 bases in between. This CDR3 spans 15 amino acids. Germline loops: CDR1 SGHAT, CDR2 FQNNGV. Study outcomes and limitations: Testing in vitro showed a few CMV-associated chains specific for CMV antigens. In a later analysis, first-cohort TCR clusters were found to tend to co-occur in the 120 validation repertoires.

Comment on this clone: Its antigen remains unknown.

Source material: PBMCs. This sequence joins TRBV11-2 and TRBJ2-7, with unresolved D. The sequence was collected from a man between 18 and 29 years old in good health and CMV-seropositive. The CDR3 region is CASSLEYYGTYEQYF. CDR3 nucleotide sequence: TGTGCCAGCAGCTTAGAATACTACGGTACCTACGAGCAGTACTTC.